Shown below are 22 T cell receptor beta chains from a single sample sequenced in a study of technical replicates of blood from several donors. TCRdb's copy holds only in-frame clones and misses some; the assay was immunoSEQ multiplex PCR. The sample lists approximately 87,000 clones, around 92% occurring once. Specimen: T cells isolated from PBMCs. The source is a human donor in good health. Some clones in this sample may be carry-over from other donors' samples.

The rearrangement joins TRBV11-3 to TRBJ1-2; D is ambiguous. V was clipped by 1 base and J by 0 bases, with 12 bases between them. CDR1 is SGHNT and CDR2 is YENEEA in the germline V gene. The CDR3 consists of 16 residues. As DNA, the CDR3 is TGTGCCAGCAGCTTAGCACCTGAGGGAGCTAACTATGGCTACACCTTC. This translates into CASSLAPEGANYGYTF.

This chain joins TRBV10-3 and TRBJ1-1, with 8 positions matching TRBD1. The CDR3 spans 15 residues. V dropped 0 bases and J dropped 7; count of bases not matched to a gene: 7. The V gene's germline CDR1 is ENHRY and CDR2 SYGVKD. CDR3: CAISESGQGGGEAFF. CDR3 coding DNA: TGTGCCATCAGTGAGTCTGGACAGGGCGGAGGTGAAGCTTTCTTT.

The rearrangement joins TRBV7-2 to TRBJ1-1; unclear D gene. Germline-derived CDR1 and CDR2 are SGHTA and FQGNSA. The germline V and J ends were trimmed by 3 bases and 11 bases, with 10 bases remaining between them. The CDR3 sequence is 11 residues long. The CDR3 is CASSFGEKAFF. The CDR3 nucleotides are TGTGCCAGCAGCTTCGGGGAGAAGGCTTTCTTT.

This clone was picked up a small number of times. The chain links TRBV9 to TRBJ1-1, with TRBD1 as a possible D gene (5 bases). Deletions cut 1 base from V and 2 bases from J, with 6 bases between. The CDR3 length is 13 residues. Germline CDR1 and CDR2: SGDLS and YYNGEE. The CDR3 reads CASSVQGNTEAFF. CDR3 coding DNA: TGTGCCAGCAGCGTACAGGGTAACACTGAAGCTTTCTTT.

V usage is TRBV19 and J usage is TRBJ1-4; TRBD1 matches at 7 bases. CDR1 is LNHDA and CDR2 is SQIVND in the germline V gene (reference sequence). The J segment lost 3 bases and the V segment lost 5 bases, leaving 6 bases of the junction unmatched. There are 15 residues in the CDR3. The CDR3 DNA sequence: TGTGCCAGTAGTCCCCGACAGGGACCTAATGAAAAACTGTTTTTT. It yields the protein CASSPRQGPNEKLFF.

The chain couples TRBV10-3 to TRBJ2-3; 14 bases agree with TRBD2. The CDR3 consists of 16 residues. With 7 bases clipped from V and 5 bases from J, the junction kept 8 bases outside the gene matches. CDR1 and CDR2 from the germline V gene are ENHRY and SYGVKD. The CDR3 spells CAITQTSGRARDTQYF. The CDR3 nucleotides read TGTGCCATCACCCAGACTAGCGGGAGGGCAAGAGATACGCAGTATTTT.

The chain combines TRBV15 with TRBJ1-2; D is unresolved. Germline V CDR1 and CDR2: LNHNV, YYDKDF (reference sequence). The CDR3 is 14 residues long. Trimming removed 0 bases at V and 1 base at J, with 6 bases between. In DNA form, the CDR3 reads TGTGCCACCAGCAGAGAGCGGAATAACTATGGCTACACCTTC. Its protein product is CATSRERNNYGYTF. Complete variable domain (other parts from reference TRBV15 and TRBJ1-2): DAMVIQNPRYQVTQFGKPVTLSCSQTLNHNVMYWYQQKSSQAPKLLFHYYDKDFNNEADTPDNFQSRRPNTSFCFLDIRSPGLGDTAMYLCATSRERNNYGYTFGSGTRLTVV.

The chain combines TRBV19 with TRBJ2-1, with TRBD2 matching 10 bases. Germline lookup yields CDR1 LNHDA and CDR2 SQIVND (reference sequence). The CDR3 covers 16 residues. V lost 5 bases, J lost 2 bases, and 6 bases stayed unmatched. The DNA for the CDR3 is TGTGCCAGTAGTTCCTTAAGCGGGAGGGCCTACAATGAGCAGTTCTTC. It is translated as CASSSLSGRAYNEQFF.

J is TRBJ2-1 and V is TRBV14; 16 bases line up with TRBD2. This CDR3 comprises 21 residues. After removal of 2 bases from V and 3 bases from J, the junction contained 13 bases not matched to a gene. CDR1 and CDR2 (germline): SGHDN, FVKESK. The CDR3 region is CASSQIPGLAGGMQVYNEQFF. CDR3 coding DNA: TGTGCCAGCAGCCAAATTCCGGGACTAGCGGGAGGGATGCAGGTCTACAATGAGCAGTTCTTC.

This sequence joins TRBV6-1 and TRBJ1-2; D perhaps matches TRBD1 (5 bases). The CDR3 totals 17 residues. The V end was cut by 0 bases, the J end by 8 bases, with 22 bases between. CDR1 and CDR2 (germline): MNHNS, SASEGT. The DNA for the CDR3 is TGTGCCAGCAGTGAAGCGCGGGGGGGGACGTTTCGGATGGGCTACACCTTC. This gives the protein CASSEARGGTFRMGYTF.

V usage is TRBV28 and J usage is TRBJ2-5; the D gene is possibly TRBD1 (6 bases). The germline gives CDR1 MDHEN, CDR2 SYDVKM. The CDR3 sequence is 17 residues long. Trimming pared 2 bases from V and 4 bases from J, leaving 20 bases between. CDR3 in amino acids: CASSLAPGVGVTETQYF. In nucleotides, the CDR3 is TGTGCCAGCAGTTTAGCCCCAGGGGTCGGGGTAACAGAGACCCAGTACTTC.

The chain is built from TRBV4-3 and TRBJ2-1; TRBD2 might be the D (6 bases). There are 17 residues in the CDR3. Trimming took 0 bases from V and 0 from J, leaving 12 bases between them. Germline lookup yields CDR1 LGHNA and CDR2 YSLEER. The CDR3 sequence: CASSQDGAGSSYNEQFF. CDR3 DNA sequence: TGCGCCAGCAGCCAAGATGGGGCGGGGAGCTCCTACAATGAGCAGTTCTTC.

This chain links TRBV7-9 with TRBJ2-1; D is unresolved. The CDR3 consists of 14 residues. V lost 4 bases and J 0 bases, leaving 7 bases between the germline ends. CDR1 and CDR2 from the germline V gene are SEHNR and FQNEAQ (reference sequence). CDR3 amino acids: CASSSWSSYNEQFF. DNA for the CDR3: TGTGCCAGCAGCTCCTGGAGCTCCTACAATGAGCAGTTCTTC.

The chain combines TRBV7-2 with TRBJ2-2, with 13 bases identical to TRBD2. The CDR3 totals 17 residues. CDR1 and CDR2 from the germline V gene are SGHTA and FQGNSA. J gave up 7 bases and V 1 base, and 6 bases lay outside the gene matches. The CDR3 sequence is CASSLDPGLAGIGELFF. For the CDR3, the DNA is TGTGCCAGCAGCTTAGATCCGGGACTAGCGGGAATCGGGGAGCTGTTTTTT.

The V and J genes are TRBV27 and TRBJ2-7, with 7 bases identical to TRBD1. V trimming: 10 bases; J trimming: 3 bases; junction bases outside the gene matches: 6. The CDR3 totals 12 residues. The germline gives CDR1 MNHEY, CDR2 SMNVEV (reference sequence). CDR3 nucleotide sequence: TGTGCCAACAGGGGCCTTATCTACGAGCAGTACTTC. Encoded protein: CANRGLIYEQYF.

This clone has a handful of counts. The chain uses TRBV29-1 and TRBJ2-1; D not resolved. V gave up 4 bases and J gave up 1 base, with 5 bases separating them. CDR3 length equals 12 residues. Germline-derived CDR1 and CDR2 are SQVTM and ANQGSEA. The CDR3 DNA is TGCAGCGTTGCCGGGTCCTACAATGAGCAGTTCTTC. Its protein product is CSVAGSYNEQFF.

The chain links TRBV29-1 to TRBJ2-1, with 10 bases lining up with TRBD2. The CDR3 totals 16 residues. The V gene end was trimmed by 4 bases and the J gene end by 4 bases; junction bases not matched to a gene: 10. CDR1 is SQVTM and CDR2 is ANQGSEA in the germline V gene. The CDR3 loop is CSVAPLAGRAYNEQFF. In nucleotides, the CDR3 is TGCAGCGTTGCCCCACTAGCGGGAAGGGCGTACAATGAGCAGTTCTTC.

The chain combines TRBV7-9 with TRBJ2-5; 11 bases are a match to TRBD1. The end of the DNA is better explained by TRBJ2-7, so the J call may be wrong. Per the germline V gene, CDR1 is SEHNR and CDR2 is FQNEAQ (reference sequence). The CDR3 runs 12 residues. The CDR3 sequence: CAGGTGGDEQYF. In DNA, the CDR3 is TGTGCCGGCGGGACAGGGGGGGACGAGCAGTACTTC.

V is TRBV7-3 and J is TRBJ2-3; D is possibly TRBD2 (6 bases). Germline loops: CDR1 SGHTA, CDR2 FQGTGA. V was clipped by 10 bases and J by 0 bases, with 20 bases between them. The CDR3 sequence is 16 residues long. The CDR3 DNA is TGTGCCACAGATCGGGAGAGTAGCCTGAGCACAGATACGCAGTATTTT. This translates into CATDRESSLSTDTQYF.

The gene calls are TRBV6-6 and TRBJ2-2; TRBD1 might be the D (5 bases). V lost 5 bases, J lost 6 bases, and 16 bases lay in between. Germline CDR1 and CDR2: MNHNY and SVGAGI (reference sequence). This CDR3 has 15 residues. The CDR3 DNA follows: TGTGCCAGCAGTCAAAAGGACGGACACCCCGGGGAGCTGTTTTTT. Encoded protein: CASSQKDGHPGELFF.

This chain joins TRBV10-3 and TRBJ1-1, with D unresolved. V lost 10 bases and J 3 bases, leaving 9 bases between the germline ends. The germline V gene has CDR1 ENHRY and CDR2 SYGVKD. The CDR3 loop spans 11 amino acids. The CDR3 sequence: CATREYTEAFF. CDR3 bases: TGTGCCACACGAGAGTACACTGAAGCTTTCTTT.

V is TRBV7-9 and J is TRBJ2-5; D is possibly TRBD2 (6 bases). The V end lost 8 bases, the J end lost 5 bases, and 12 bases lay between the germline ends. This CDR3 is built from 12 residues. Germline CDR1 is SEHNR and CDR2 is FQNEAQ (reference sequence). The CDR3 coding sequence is TGTGCCAGCCAGCCCAGCGGGGAGACCCAGTACTTC. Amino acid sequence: CASQPSGETQYF.